The 13 T cell receptor beta chains listed next were all sequenced from one sample in a study of cytomegalovirus exposure and HLA in healthy donors. PCR amplification relied on 60 Vbeta primers (plus 13 Jbeta primers). The method was immunoSEQ multiplex PCR; TCRdb's version includes in-frame clones alone and lacks a portion of them. Here the sample spans 110,000 to 150,000 clones, roughly 85% being singletons. Sample: PBMCs. Every receptor here comes from a woman in her 30s in good health and CMV-seronegative.

This chain uses TRBV7-6 with TRBJ2-1; 10 bases map to TRBD1. Germline CDR1 is SGHVS and CDR2 is FNYEAQ. J was trimmed by 5 bases and V by 5 bases; bases with no gene match: 6. The CDR3 has 15 residues. CDR3 amino acids: CASSAGQGINNEQFF. The DNA of the CDR3 is TGTGCCAGCAGCGCGGGACAGGGGATCAACAATGAGCAGTTCTTC.

This clone was observed a few times. This chain joins TRBV19 and TRBJ2-3, with 12 bases fitting TRBD1. J gave up 3 bases and V 6 bases, and 7 bases lay outside the gene matches. Germline V lookup: CDR1 LNHDA, CDR2 SQIVND (reference sequence). The length of the CDR3 is 16 residues. The chain's CDR3 is CASSILGQGATDTQYF. CDR3 bases: TGTGCCAGTAGCATCCTGGGACAGGGGGCTACAGATACGCAGTATTTT. Drawing the rest from reference TRBV19 and TRBJ2-3, the complete variable domain is DGGITQSPKYLFRKEGQNVTLSCEQNLNHDAMYWYRQDPGQGLRLIYYSQIVNDFQKGDIAEGYSVSREKKESFPLTVTSAQKNPTAFYLCASSILGQGATDTQYFGPGTRLTVL.

The chain combines TRBV28 with TRBJ1-6; D is possibly TRBD1 (6 bases). Trimming left V 6 bases short and J 7 bases short, with 16 bases between. Germline CDR1 and CDR2: MDHEN and SYDVKM. CDR3 size: 15 residues. The CDR3 DNA reads as TGTGCCAGCAGCCTCCCGACAGGAGGCAATTCACCCCTCCACTTT. It specifies CASSLPTGGNSPLHF.

The chain's CDR3 is CASSYSSKGGTEAFF. As DNA, the CDR3 is TGTGCCAGCAGTTATTCTAGCAAAGGGGGCACTGAAGCTTTCTTT. The rearrangement joins TRBV6-5 to TRBJ1-1; perhaps TRBD1 as D (6 bases). This CDR3 spans 15 amino acids. The germline CDR1 and CDR2 sequences are MNHEY and SVGAGI. V was shortened by 3 bases and J by 4 bases, with 15 bases between the two germline ends.

This sequence joins TRBV10-3 and TRBJ1-5; 7 bases are a match to TRBD1. Germline CDR1 reads ENHRY; CDR2 reads SYGVKD. J lost 4 bases, V lost 6 bases, and 9 bases had no gene match. The CDR3 runs to 15 residues. CDR3 sequence: CAIRPDDRDNQPQHF. The CDR3 DNA reads as TGTGCCATCAGGCCTGACGACAGGGATAATCAGCCCCAGCATTTT.

The rearrangement joins TRBV7-3 to TRBJ2-1; 16 bases map to TRBD2. CDR1 and CDR2 from the germline V gene are SGHTA and FQGTGA. The CDR3 consists of 15 residues. V lost 3 bases to trimming and J lost 8 bases; unmatched junction nucleotides: 1. The CDR3 loop is CASSFGTSGGDEQFF. The CDR3 DNA sequence: TGTGCCAGCAGCTTCGGGACTAGCGGGGGGGATGAGCAGTTCTTC.

This clone was found once. The V gene is TRBV27, the J gene TRBJ1-2, with 7 bases matching TRBD1. CDR1 is MNHEY, CDR2 SMNVEV, per germline (reference sequence). J gave up 4 bases and V 3 bases, and 5 bases lay outside the gene matches. This CDR3 region has 14 residues. The CDR3 reads CASSFGQGVYGYTF. The CDR3 bases are TGTGCCAGCAGTTTCGGGCAGGGGGTCTATGGCTACACCTTC.

The J gene is TRBJ2-7, the V gene TRBV6-5, with 7 bases identical to TRBD2. CDR3 length: 14 amino acids. From germline, CDR1 is MNHEY and CDR2 SVGAGI. V was clipped by 0 bases and J by 5 bases; unmatched bases: 4. DNA of the CDR3: TGTGCCAGCAGTTACTCCGTCACTAGCGACGAGCAGTACTTC. It is translated as CASSYSVTSDEQYF.

The chain is built from TRBV6-5 and TRBJ2-7; TRBD1 might be the D (5 bases). V was cut by 2 bases and J by 5 bases, with 10 bases left in between. CDR3 length: 13 residues. Germline values: CDR1 MNHEY, CDR2 SVGAGI. The CDR3 nucleotides read TGTGCCAGCAGTTACGGGGCAGGCAACGAGCAGTACTTC. Its translation is CASSYGAGNEQYF.

This clone showed up just a few times. The chain links TRBV10-3 to TRBJ2-3; possibly TRBD2 for D (5 bases). Germline V gene sequence: CDR1 ENHRY, CDR2 SYGVKD. Trimming took 2 bases from V and 6 from J, leaving 15 bases between them. The CDR3 is 15 amino acids. The CDR3 sequence: CAISETGNSLDTQYF. CDR3 nucleotides: TGTGCCATCAGTGAGACCGGGAACTCCTTGGATACGCAGTATTTT.

Written as DNA, the CDR3 is TGCGCCAGCAGCCAACAGGGAAACCGAGAGACCCAGTACTTC. Amino acids: CASSQQGNRETQYF. The chain employs TRBV4-1 and TRBJ2-5; TRBD1 might be the D (5 bases). The CDR3 length is 14 residues. Per the germline V gene, CDR1 is MGHRA and CDR2 is YSYEKL. The germline V and J ends were trimmed by 2 bases and 4 bases, with 11 bases remaining between them.

Only one count was recorded for this clone. J is TRBJ1-1 and V is TRBV5-1; weak D call: TRBD1 (6 bases). The germline V gene encodes CDR1 SGHRS and CDR2 YFSETQ. Trimming shortened V by 4 bases and J by 0 bases, and 16 bases separated the two germline ends. This CDR3 has 16 amino acids. The CDR3 here is CASSAGTRQMNTEAFF. CDR3 nucleotide sequence: TGCGCCAGCAGCGCCGGGACACGGCAGATGAACACTGAAGCTTTCTTT.

The chain employs TRBV13 and TRBJ2-7; D is perhaps TRBD1 (6 bases). The V and J ends lost 6 bases and 3 bases respectively, with 12 bases between them. The germline gives CDR1 PRHDT, CDR2 FYEKMQ (reference sequence). This CDR3 spans 13 amino acids. The CDR3 nucleotides read TGTGCCAGCAGAAGGACAGCTTACTACGAGCAGTACTTC. Encoded protein: CASRRTAYYEQYF. Full variable domain (missing parts from reference TRBV13 and TRBJ2-7): AAGVIQSPRHLIKEKRETATLKCYPIPRHDTVYWYQQGPGQDPQFLISFYEKMQSDKGSIPDRFSAQQFSDYHSELNMSSLELGDSALYFCASRRTAYYEQYFGPGTRLTVT.